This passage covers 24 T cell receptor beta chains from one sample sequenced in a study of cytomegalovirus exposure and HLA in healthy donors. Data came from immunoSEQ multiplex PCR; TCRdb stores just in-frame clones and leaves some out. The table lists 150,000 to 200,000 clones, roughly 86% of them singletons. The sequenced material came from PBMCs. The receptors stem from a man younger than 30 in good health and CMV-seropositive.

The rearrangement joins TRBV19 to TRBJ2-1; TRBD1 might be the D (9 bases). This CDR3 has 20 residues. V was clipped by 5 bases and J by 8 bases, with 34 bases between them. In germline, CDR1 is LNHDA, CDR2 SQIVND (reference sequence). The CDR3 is CASSQDRGLGREGTIDEQFF. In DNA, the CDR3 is TGTGCCAGTAGTCAGGACAGGGGACTAGGGAGGGAGGGCACAATTGATGAGCAGTTCTTC.

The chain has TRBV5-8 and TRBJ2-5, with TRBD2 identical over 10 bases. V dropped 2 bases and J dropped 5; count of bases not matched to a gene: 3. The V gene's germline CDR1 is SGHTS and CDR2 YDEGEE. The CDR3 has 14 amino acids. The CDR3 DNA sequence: TGTGCCAGCAGCTTCCTAGCGGGAGTGGAGACCCAGTACTTC. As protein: CASSFLAGVETQYF.

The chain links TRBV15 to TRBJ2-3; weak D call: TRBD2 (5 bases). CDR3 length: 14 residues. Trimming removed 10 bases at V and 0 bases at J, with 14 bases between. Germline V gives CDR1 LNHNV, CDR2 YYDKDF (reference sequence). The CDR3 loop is CAIGNSPSTDTQYF. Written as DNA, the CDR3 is TGTGCCATCGGGAACAGCCCGAGCACAGATACGCAGTATTTT.

The CDR3 nucleotides read TGTGCCAGCAGCATCGGAGATACGCAGTATTTT. This sequence encodes CASSIGDTQYF. The chain combines TRBV5-7 with TRBJ2-3; D unresolved. TRBV5-7 is filed as an ORF, its function uncertain. The CDR3 is 11 amino acids. Deletions cut 4 bases from V and 5 bases from J, with 5 bases between.

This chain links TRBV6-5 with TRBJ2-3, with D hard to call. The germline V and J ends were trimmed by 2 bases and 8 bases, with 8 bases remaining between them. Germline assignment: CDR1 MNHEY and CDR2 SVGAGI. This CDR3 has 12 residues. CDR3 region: CASSYVGSTQYF. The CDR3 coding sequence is TGTGCCAGCAGTTACGTCGGTAGTACGCAGTATTTT.

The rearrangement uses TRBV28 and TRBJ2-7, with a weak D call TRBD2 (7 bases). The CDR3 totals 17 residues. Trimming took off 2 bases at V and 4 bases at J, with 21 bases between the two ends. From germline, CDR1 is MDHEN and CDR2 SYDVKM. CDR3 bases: TGTGCCAGCAGTTTAGGGGGCGCGGGGGCCTCGGGTTACGAGCAGTACTTC. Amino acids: CASSLGGAGASGYEQYF.

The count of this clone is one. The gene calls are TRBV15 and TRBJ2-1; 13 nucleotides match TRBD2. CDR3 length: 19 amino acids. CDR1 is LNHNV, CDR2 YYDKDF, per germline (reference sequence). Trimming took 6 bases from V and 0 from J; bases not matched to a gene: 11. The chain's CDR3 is CATSKAGLAGDASYNEQFF. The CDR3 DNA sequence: TGTGCCACCAGTAAAGCCGGACTAGCGGGAGACGCCTCCTACAATGAGCAGTTCTTC. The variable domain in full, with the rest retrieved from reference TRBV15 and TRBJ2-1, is DAMVIQNPRYQVTQFGKPVTLSCSQTLNHNVMYWYQQKSSQAPKLLFHYYDKDFNNEADTPDNFQSRRPNTSFCFLDIRSPGLGDTAMYLCATSKAGLAGDASYNEQFFGPGTRLTVL.

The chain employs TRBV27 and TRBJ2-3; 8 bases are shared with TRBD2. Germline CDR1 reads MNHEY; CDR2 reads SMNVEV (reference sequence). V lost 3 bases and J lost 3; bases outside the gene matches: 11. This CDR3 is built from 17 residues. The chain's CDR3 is CASSLRGLAVITDTQYF. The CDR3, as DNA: TGTGCCAGCAGTTTGCGCGGACTAGCTGTAATAACAGATACGCAGTATTTT.

CDR3 sequence reads: CASSLQGVPYNEQFF. CDR3 DNA: TGTGCCAGCTCCTTACAGGGGGTCCCCTACAATGAGCAGTTCTTC. This chain joins TRBV2 and TRBJ2-1; 8 bases agree with TRBD1. Losses at the gene ends were 8 bases for V and 2 bases for J; bases not matched to a gene: 8. The CDR3 is 15 residues long. CDR1 and CDR2 from the germline V gene are SNHLY and FYNNEI.

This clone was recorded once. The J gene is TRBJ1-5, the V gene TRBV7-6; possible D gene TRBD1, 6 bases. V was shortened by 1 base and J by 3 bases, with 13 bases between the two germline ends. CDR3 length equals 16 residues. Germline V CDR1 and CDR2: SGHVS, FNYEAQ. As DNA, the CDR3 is TGTGCCAGCAGCTTAGTCGGACAGACCCCCAATCAGCCCCAGCATTTT. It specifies CASSLVGQTPNQPQHF.

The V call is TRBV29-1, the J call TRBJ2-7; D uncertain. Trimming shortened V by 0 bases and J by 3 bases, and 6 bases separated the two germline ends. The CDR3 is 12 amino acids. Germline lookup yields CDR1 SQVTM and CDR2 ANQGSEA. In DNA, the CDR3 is TGCAGCGTTGAAGATGGCAGCTACGAGCAGTACTTC. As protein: CSVEDGSYEQYF.

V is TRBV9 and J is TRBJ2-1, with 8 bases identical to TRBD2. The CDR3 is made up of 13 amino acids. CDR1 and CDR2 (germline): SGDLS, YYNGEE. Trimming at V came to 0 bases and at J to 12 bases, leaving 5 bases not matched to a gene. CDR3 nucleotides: TGTGCCAGCAGCGTAGGAGGTGCGGGGGGGCAGTTCTTC. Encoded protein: CASSVGGAGGQFF.

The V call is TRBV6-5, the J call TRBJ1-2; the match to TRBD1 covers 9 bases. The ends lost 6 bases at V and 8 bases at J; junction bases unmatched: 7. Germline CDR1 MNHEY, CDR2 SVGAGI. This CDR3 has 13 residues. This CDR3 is CASRPDRGLGYTF. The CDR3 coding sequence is TGTGCCAGCAGACCGGACAGGGGATTAGGCTACACCTTC.

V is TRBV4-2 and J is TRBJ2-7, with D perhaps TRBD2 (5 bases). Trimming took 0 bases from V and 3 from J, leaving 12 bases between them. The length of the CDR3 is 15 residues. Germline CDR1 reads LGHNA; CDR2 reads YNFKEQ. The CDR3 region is CASSQDLVGSYEQYF. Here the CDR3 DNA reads TGTGCCAGCAGCCAAGATCTTGTGGGGAGCTACGAGCAGTACTTC.

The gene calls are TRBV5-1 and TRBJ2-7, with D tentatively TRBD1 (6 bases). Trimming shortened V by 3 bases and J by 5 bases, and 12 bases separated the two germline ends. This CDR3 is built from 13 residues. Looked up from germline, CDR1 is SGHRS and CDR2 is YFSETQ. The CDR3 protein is CASSSGTSHEQYF. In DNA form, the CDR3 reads TGCGCCAGCAGCTCCGGGACAAGCCACGAGCAGTACTTC.

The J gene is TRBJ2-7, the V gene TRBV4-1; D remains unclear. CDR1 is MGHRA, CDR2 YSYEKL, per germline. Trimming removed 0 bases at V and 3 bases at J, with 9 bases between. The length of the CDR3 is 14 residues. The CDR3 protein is CASSQDGPNYEQYF. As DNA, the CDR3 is TGCGCCAGCAGCCAAGATGGGCCAAACTACGAGCAGTACTTC.

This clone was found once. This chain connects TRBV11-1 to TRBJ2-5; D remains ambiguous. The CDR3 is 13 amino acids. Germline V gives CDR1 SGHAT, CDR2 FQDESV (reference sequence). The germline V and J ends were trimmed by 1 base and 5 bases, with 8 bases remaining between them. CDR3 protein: CASSLGPRETQYF. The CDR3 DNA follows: TGTGCCAGCAGCTTAGGTCCCCGTGAGACCCAGTACTTC.

The CDR3 nucleotides are TGTGCCAGCTCACAACTAGCGGTGAACACCGGGGAGCTGTTTTTT. Its translation is CASSQLAVNTGELFF. The chain recombines TRBV18 with TRBJ2-2; the match to TRBD2 covers 8 bases. The CDR3 covers 15 residues. The ends lost 4 bases at V and 1 base at J; junction bases unmatched: 2. CDR1 is KGHSH and CDR2 is LQKENI in the germline V gene.

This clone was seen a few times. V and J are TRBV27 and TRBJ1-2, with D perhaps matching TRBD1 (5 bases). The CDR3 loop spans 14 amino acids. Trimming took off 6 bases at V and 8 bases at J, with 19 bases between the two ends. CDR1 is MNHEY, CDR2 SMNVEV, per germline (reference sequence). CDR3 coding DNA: TGTGCCAGCAGCCCTACGGGGGTCAAAGGCGGCTACACCTTC. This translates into CASSPTGVKGGYTF.

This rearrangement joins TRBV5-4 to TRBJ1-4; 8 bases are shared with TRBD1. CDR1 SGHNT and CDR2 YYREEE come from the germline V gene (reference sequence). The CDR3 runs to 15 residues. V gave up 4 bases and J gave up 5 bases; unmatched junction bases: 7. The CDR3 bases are TGTGCCAGCAGCCGCGCAGGGGGCGCGAATGAAAAACTGTTTTTT. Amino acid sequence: CASSRAGGANEKLFF.

DNA for the CDR3: TGTGCCAGTAGTATGACAGAGAACACTGAAGCTTTCTTT. Translating gives CASSMTENTEAFF. The chain joins TRBV19 to TRBJ1-1, with D perhaps TRBD1 (5 bases). The V gene's germline CDR1 is LNHDA and CDR2 SQIVND (reference sequence). CDR3 length: 13 amino acids. V lost 3 bases and J lost 1, with 6 bases in between.

CDR3 in amino acids: CASSGGISGANVLTF. The DNA of the CDR3 is TGTGCCAGCAGTGGAGGAATCTCTGGGGCCAACGTCCTGACTTTC. V is TRBV6-1 and J is TRBJ2-6; D is uncertain. CDR1 and CDR2 from the germline V gene are MNHNS and SASEGT. V was pared by 4 bases and J by 0 bases, with 7 bases between. The CDR3 spans 15 residues.

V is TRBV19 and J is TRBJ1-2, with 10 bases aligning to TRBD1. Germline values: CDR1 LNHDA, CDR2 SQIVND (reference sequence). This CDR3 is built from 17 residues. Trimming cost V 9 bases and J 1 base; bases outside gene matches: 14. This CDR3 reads CARTDPLGQGINYGYTF. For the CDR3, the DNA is TGTGCCAGGACTGATCCGTTGGGACAGGGGATTAACTATGGCTACACCTTC.

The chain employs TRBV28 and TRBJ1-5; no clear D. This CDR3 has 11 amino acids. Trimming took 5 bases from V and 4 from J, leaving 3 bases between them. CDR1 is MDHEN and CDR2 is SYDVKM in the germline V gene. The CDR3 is CASSLNQPQHF. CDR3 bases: TGTGCCAGCAGTCTTAATCAGCCCCAGCATTTT.